This T cell receptor (beta chain) is drawn from a study of T cell repertoires in cytomegalovirus infection. As for the study in general: In the study, CMV epitopes included recently identified HLA-C-restricted and well-studied HLA-B-restricted ones. Both CMV infection and a matching HLA type were indicated by public TCR beta signatures.

A remark on this clonotype: The antigen is not known.

Study observations and caveats: Ex vivo, HLA-C-restricted CMV-specific TCR beta clonotypes prevailed over the rest of the response.

In TCRdb, the reads were re-called with MiXCR into one record per CDR3 protein. The table has around 200,000 distinct CDR3 sequences, around 35% seen once. The sample was CD8+ T cells from cultured PBMCs, taken from culture after CMV antigen stimulation. The TCR originated in a human donor in good health (CMV status not recorded). Some clones in this sample may be carry-over from other donors' samples.

CDR3 region: CASSQQGQTSNQPQHF. DNA for the CDR3: TGTGCCAGCAGCCAACAAGGACAAACTAGCAATCAGCCCCAGCATTTT. The V call is TRBV4-2, the J call TRBJ1-5, with D possibly being TRBD1 (5 bases). V was cut by 2 bases and J by 0 bases, with 11 bases left in between. This CDR3 contains 16 residues. CDR1 is LGHNA, CDR2 YNFKEQ, per germline.